Below, 6 T cell receptor beta chains from the same sample are listed, as sequenced in a study of persistence of HIV-infected CD4 T cells. These receptors are not linked to any known antigen. The stimulus was lysate of CMV-infected fibroblasts, around 11 ug/mL. CD4+ T cells upregulating both CD40 ligand and CD69 were sorted as responding cells. The immunoSEQ assay was version 4, run in survey mode. Using immunoSEQ multiplex PCR, the repertoire was profiled, and TCRdb retains in-frame clones only, with some absent. The table shows fewer than 20,000 clones, with around three quarters occurring only once. The specimen was CD4+ T cells sorted from PBMCs after roughly 17-hour stimulation, collected from a patient who received antiretroviral therapy. All receptors come from an adult man with HIV who was CMV-seropositive.

This chain links TRBV6-5 with TRBJ2-3; unclear D gene. Between the trimmed V and J ends, which lost 10 bases and 4 bases, there was a span of 9 bases. This CDR3 region has 11 residues. CDR1 is MNHEY, CDR2 SVGAGI, per germline. The CDR3 region has the DNA TGTGCCACCCATGAGGCAGATACGCAGTATTTT. Translated: CATHEADTQYF.

CDR3 DNA sequence: TGTGCCAGCACCCAGGGGTTCCCCTATGGCTACACCTTC. As protein: CASTQGFPYGYTF. The chain links TRBV5-6 to TRBJ1-2, with D possibly TRBD1 on 6 matching bases. Trimming shortened V by 6 bases and J by 4 bases, and 13 bases separated the two germline ends. CDR3 length equals 13 residues. Per germline, CDR1 SGHDT and CDR2 YYEEEE.

CDR3 in DNA: TGTGCCAGCAGCCAAACTAGCACCAACTCTGGGGCCAACGTCCTGACTTTC. Its translation is CASSQTSTNSGANVLTF. This chain links TRBV4-2 with TRBJ2-6, with a weak D call TRBD2 (6 bases). This CDR3 has 17 amino acids. V lost 2 bases and J 0 bases, leaving 11 bases between the germline ends. CDR1 is LGHNA and CDR2 is YNFKEQ in the germline V gene.

The rearrangement uses TRBV12-3 or TRBV12-4 and TRBJ2-2; D assignment may be TRBD1 or TRBD2 (5 bases each). V shed 5 bases and J shed 7 bases, with 11 bases lying between them. The CDR3 has 13 amino acids. The CDR3 spells CASSRRDRGELFF. CDR3 DNA sequence: TGTGCCAGCAGTCGCCGGGACCGCGGGGAGCTGTTTTTT.

V gene TRBV6-5 combines with J gene TRBJ2-7, with TRBD2 identical over 7 bases. V dropped 4 bases and J dropped 6; count of bases not matched to a gene: 9. The germline CDR1 and CDR2 sequences are MNHEY and SVGAGI. This CDR3 has 14 residues. The CDR3 nucleotides are TGTGCCAGCAGTTCAGGATGGGAGGGTAGCGAGCAGTACTTC. The encoded protein is CASSSGWEGSEQYF.

In this sample, this clone turned up a few times. The same CDR3 can be traced to other DNA sequences in this sample. This chain uses TRBV20-1 with TRBJ1-1; the D is unclear. The CDR3 spans 11 residues. Germline values: CDR1 DFQATT, CDR2 SNEGSKA (reference sequence). V lost 5 bases and J 1 base, leaving 5 bases between the germline ends. CDR3 sequence reads: CSAGTNTEAFF. CDR3 bases: TGCAGTGCTGGCACGAACACTGAAGCTTTCTTT.